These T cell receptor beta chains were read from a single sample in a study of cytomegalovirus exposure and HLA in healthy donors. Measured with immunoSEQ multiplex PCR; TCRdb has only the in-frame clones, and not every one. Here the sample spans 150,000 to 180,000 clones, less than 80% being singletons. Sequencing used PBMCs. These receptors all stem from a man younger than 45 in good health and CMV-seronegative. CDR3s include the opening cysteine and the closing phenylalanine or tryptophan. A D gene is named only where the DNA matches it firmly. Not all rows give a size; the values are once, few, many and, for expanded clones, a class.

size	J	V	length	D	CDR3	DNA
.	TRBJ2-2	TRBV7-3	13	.	CASSLRRTGELFF	TGTGCCAGCAGCTTAAGGAGGACCGGGGAGCTGTTTTTT
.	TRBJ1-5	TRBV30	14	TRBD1	CAWSVGTGAQPQHF	TGTGCCTGGAGTGTGGGGACAGGAGCTCAGCCCCAGCATTTT
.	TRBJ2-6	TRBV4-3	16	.	CASSQETGTGANVLTF	TGCGCCAGCAGCCAAGAAACAGGGACTGGGGCCAACGTCCTGACTTTC
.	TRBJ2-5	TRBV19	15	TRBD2	CATRRAGGREETQYF	TGTGCCACCCGAAGAGCGGGGGGAAGGGAAGAGACCCAGTACTTC
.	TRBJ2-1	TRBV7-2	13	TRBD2	CASSPGTTNEQFF	TGTGCCAGCAGCCCTGGGACTACCAATGAGCAGTTCTTC
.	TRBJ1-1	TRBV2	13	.	CASSEGHKIEAFF	TGTGCCAGCAGTGAAGGGCACAAAATTGAAGCTTTCTTT
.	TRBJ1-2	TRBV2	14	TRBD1	CASSTDRGGYGYTF	TGTGCCAGCAGTACCGACAGGGGTGGCTATGGCTACACCTTC
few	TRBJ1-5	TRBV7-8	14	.	CASSLGARNQPQHF	TGTGCCAGCAGCTTAGGGGCGCGCAATCAGCCCCAGCATTTT
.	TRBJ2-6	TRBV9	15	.	CASSVGNYIVNVLTF	TGTGCCAGCAGCGTAGGAAACTATATAGTCAACGTCCTGACTTTC
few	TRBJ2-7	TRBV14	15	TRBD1	CASSQPGTGSYEQYF	TGTGCCAGCAGCCAACCCGGGACAGGGAGCTACGAGCAGTACTTC
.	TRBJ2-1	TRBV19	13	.	CASSIPGYNEQFF	TGTGCCAGTAGTATCCCCGGCTACAATGAGCAGTTCTTC
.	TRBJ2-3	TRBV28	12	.	CASSFSADTQYF	TGTGCCAGCAGTTTCAGCGCAGATACGCAGTATTTT
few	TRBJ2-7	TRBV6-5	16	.	CASSSTWGHQTYEQYF	TGTGCCAGCAGTTCTACCTGGGGACACCAGACCTACGAGCAGTACTTC
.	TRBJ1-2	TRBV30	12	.	CAWSSADYGYTF	TGTGCCTGGAGTAGTGCGGACTATGGCTACACCTTC
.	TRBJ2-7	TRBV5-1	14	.	CASSLGGGGYEQYF	TGCGCCAGCAGCTTGGGAGGGGGTGGCTACGAGCAGTACTTC
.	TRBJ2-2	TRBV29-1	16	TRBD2	CSVEVAGGLYTGELFF	TGCAGCGTTGAAGTAGCGGGGGGGCTTTACACCGGGGAGCTGTTTTTT
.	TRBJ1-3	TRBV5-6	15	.	CASSIVTAVGNTIYF	TGTGCCAGCAGCATTGTTACGGCGGTGGGAAACACCATATATTTT
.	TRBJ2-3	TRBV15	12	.	CATSRGPDTQYF	TGTGCCACCAGCAGAGGGCCAGATACGCAGTATTTT
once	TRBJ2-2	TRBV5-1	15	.	CASSLVAGLTGELFF	TGCGCCAGCAGCTTGGTCGCAGGCCTCACCGGGGAGCTGTTTTTT
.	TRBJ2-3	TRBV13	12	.	CASSTGRDTQYF	TGTGCCAGCAGCACTGGTCGAGATACGCAGTATTTT
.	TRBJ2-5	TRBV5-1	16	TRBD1	CASSSDGTGASETQYF	TGCGCCAGCAGCTCCGACGGGACAGGGGCCTCGGAGACCCAGTACTTC
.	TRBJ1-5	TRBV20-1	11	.	CSAKGDQPQHF	TGCAGTGCTAAGGGAGATCAGCCCCAGCATTTT
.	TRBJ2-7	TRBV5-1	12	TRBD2	CASSSGAYEQYF	TGCGCCAGCAGTAGCGGGGCCTACGAGCAGTACTTC
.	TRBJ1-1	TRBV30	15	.	CAWSVRRDMNTEAFF	TGTGCCTGGAGTGTACGGCGCGACATGAACACTGAAGCTTTCTTT